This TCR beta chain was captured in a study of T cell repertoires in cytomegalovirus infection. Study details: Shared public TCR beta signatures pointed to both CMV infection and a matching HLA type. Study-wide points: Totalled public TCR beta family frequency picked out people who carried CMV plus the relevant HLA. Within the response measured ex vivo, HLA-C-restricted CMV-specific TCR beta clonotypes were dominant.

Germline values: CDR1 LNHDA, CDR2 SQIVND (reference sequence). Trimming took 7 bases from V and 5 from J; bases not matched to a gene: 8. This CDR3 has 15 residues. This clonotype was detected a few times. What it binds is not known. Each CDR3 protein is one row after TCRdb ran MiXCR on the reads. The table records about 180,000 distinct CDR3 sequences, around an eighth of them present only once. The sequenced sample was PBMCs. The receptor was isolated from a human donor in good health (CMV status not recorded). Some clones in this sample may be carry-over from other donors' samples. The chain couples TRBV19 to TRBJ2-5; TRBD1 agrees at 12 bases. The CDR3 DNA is TGTGCCAGTAAATCAGGGACAGGGGGCTCGGAGACCCAGTACTTC. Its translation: CASKSGTGGSETQYF.